A single count supports the clone carrying this T cell receptor (beta chain). Trimming at V came to 6 bases and at J to 7 bases, leaving 6 bases not matched to a gene. Germline-derived CDR1 and CDR2 are MNHNY and SVGAGI (reference sequence). The CDR3 extends over 13 amino acids. The sample is drawn from a study of blood T cell repertoires in COVID-19. Background on the study: Sources were T cells, B-cell-depleted T cells, or PBMCs; the material itself was cDNA or gDNA.

Measured with immunoSEQ multiplex PCR; TCRdb has only the in-frame clones, and not every one. The profile covers roughly 380,000 clones, with approximately 87% appearing a single time and under 1.5% taken by the ten largest. The clonotype comes from a young man who had recovered from COVID-19. The gene calls are TRBV6-6 and TRBJ1-2; 9 bases are shared with TRBD1. The source material was PBMCs or T cells enriched from blood (not recorded which). The CDR3 spells CASSPGQGFGYTF. In nucleotides, the CDR3 is TGTGCCAGCAGCCCCGGACAGGGGTTTGGCTACACCTTC.